This TCR beta chain was identified in a study of blood T cell repertoires in COVID-19. Study summary: Some COVID-19 samples were acute and others convalescent; all came from the United States, Italy and Spain.

The CDR3 has 19 amino acids. Original methodology: Amplification of reference gene primers provided the estimated nucleated cell counts. The data were produced by immunoSEQ multiplex PCR, yet TCRdb's version contains in-frame clones alone and is incomplete. D and trimming were read from the DNA, whereas the V and J calls and clone size are those reported in that table. This sample has approximately 190,000 clones, with about nine tenths found just once. This receptor was taken from an elderly man with acute or convalescent COVID-19. The J gene is TRBJ2-2, the V gene TRBV21-1; TRBD2, as called in the table, went unchecked against the DNA. TRBV21-1 is described as a pseudogene. The source material was peripheral blood. The CDR3 nucleotides are TGTGCCAGCAGCAAAGTGAATAGCGGGAGCCCATCGAACACCGGGGAGCTGTTTTTT. It is translated as CASSKVNSGSPSNTGELFF.